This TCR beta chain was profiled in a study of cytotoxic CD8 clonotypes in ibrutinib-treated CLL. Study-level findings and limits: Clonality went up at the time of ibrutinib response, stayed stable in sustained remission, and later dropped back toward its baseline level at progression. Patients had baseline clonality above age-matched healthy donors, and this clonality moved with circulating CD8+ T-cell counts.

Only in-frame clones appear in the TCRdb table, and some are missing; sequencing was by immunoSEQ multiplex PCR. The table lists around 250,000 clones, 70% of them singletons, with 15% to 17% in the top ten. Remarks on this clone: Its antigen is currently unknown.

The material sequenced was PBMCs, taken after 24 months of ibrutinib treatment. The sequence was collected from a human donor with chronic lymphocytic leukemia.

The CDR3: CASSLSSSNEQFF. CDR3 in DNA: TGCGCCAGCAGCTTGTCGAGTAGCAATGAGCAGTTCTTC. This sequence joins TRBV5-1 and TRBJ2-1, with unresolved D. CDR1 is SGHRS, CDR2 YFSETQ, per germline. The CDR3 extends over 13 amino acids. The V end was cut by 1 base, the J end by 6 bases, with 8 bases between. The full variable domain, rest sourced from reference TRBV5-1 and TRBJ2-1, is KAGVTQTPRYLIKTRGQQVTLSCSPISGHRSVSWYQQTPGQGLQFLFEYFSETQRNKGNFPGRFSGRQFSNSRSEMNVSTLELGDSALYLCASSLSSSNEQFFGPGTRLTVL.